Detailed here is one T cell receptor beta chain. These data originate in a study of naive and memory T cell subsets. Both TRBC1 and TRBC2 were covered by a beta constant-region primer of two equimolar oligonucleotides. Four rounds of PCR amplified the ligated cDNA using nested alpha and beta constant-region primers plus SP2. TCRdb re-analysed the UMI-ligation and nested PCR reads in MiXCR, keeping a single row per CDR3 protein. Among 95,000 to 150,000 distinct CDR3 sequences listed, roughly 32% were seen once. CDR1 and CDR2 (germline): LNHNV, YYDKDF (reference sequence). Trimming left V 5 bases short and J 10 bases short, with 17 bases between. This CDR3 is built from 13 residues.

The TCR originated in a human donor in good health. Sequenced sample: central memory CD4+ T cells from blood. This chain joins TRBV15 and TRBJ1-1; D not certain. The CDR3 DNA sequence: TGTGCCACCAGCGCTAGAGAGGGCTACGGAGCTTTCTTT. It is translated as CATSAREGYGAFF.